The source of this T cell receptor beta chain is a study of CD8 T cells in ankylosing spondylitis. General study findings and limits: Within ankylosing spondylitis blood, a TCR beta motif made up of under 10 highly homologous variants appeared to be characteristic.

Germline CDR1 and CDR2: LGHNT and FRNRAP. The CDR3 has 17 amino acids. Trimming pared 0 bases from V and 2 bases from J, leaving 17 bases between. In making TCR beta libraries, quantitative 5'-RACE with molecular barcodes was used. MiXCR, run by TCRdb on the 5' RACE reads, gives a single entry per CDR3 protein. The sample carries around 250,000 distinct CDR3 sequences, 18% recorded once. For this clonotype: Its antigen is currently unknown.

The sequencing sample was made of blood, either unsorted or a sorted T cell fraction (not recorded which). This TCR was recovered from a male donor with ankylosing spondylitis or in good health (not recorded which). The chain has TRBV12-5 and TRBJ2-7, with TRBD2 as a possible D gene (7 bases). The CDR3 DNA reads as TGTGCTAGTGGTTTGGTACCTAGAGGGGGGGGTCCCTACGAGCAGTACTTC. Its translation is CASGLVPRGGGPYEQYF.